Below are 23 T cell receptor beta chains sequenced from a single sample in a study of shared clonotypes between healthy human individuals. Clones were read by immunoSEQ multiplex PCR, and TCRdb kept only the in-frame ones, dropping some. The sample yields roughly 2.4 million clones, 95% seen once. The sample comprised naive CD4+ T cells sorted from blood. The subset denotes: CD45RA+ positively selected. The receptors derive from a man aged 18 to 35 in good health.

This clone was observed a handful of times. The rearrangement links TRBV6-1 to TRBJ1-1; D is ambiguous. Per germline, CDR1 MNHNS and CDR2 SASEGT. The CDR3 has 10 residues. The V gene lost 5 bases and the J gene lost 4 bases, with 2 bases spanning the gap. This chain's CDR3 is CASSFTEAFF. The CDR3 DNA follows: TGTGCCAGCAGTTTCACTGAAGCTTTCTTT.

J is TRBJ2-7 and V is TRBV4-2; a weak D match, TRBD2 (5 bases). The CDR3 loop spans 13 amino acids. Looked up from germline, CDR1 is LGHNA and CDR2 is YNFKEQ. Between the trimmed V and J ends, which lost 1 base and 4 bases, there was a span of 8 bases. Here the CDR3 reads CASSQVGGYEQYF. CDR3 nucleotides: TGTGCCAGCAGCCAAGTGGGCGGGTACGAGCAGTACTTC.

V gene TRBV19 combines with J gene TRBJ2-7; maybe TRBD1 (7 bases). The CDR3 is made up of 17 amino acids. Germline loops: CDR1 LNHDA, CDR2 SQIVND (reference sequence). V was trimmed by 6 bases and J by 6 bases, leaving 27 bases between them. Here the CDR3 reads CASSPTGPGVGVSEQYF. Here the CDR3 DNA reads TGTGCCAGTAGCCCGACAGGGCCGGGGGTCGGGGTGTCCGAGCAGTACTTC.

This clone was seen a few times. V and J are TRBV19 and TRBJ1-5, with TRBD1 matching 8 bases. The germline CDR1 and CDR2 sequences are LNHDA and SQIVND (reference sequence). The CDR3 runs 15 residues. The V gene end was trimmed by 3 bases and the J gene end by 2 bases; junction bases not matched to a gene: 3. Here the CDR3 reads CASSIMDRGNQPQHF. The DNA for the CDR3 is TGTGCCAGTAGTATTATGGACAGGGGCAATCAGCCCCAGCATTTT.

This clone was observed a single time. The J gene is TRBJ1-6, the V gene TRBV19, with a weak D call TRBD1 (5 bases). The germline gives CDR1 LNHDA, CDR2 SQIVND (reference sequence). The CDR3 is made up of 13 amino acids. V was shortened by 7 bases and J by 4 bases, with 8 bases between the two germline ends. The CDR3 DNA follows: TGTGCCAGTATGGGGCCTTATAATTCACCCCTCCACTTT. Translating gives CASMGPYNSPLHF. Filled out from reference TRBV19 and TRBJ1-6, the complete variable domain reads DGGITQSPKYLFRKEGQNVTLSCEQNLNHDAMYWYRQDPGQGLRLIYYSQIVNDFQKGDIAEGYSVSREKKESFPLTVTSAQKNPTAFYLCASMGPYNSPLHFGNGTRLTVT.

The chain joins TRBV28 to TRBJ1-2; 7 bases match TRBD1. After removal of 5 bases from V and 7 bases from J, the junction contained 10 bases not matched to a gene. Germline V lookup: CDR1 MDHEN, CDR2 SYDVKM. The CDR3 consists of 14 residues. This CDR3 is CASSPGDRVGGYTF. The CDR3, as DNA: TGTGCCAGCAGTCCCGGCGACAGGGTGGGTGGCTACACCTTC.

The chain carries TRBV30 and TRBJ2-5; D gene unclear. Germline V gene sequence: CDR1 GTSNPN, CDR2 SVGIG (reference sequence). The V end lost 5 bases, the J end lost 5 bases, and 12 bases lay between the germline ends. This CDR3 region has 12 residues. CDR3 sequence reads: CAWGVEMETQYF. In DNA, the CDR3 is TGTGCCTGGGGGGTCGAGATGGAGACCCAGTACTTC.

This clone came up once. The chain employs TRBV5-4 and TRBJ2-1; D is tentatively TRBD1 or TRBD2 (5 bases each). The CDR3 runs 13 residues. Trimming removed 3 bases from V and 8 bases from J, with 12 bases in between. In germline, CDR1 is SGHNT, CDR2 YYREEE (reference sequence). This chain's CDR3 is CASSYTLGDEQFF. Here the CDR3 DNA reads TGTGCCAGCAGCTATACTCTGGGGGATGAGCAGTTCTTC.

The chain links TRBV27 to TRBJ1-4, with D uncertain. Trimming took off 10 bases at V and 4 bases at J, with 13 bases between the two ends. Germline V gene sequence: CDR1 MNHEY, CDR2 SMNVEV (reference sequence). This CDR3 comprises 13 residues. In nucleotides, the CDR3 is TGTGCCACCGTTATTGTGAATAATGAAAAACTGTTTTTT. This gives the protein CATVIVNNEKLFF.

The count of this clone is one. The gene calls are TRBV27 and TRBJ2-3; 12 bases map to TRBD2. V lost 5 bases and J lost 4; bases outside the gene matches: 7. There are 16 residues in the CDR3. Germline V lookup: CDR1 MNHEY, CDR2 SMNVEV (reference sequence). For the CDR3, the DNA is TGTGCCAGCAGTATCCCGGCTAGCGGGGGGGCAGATACGCAGTATTTT. Amino acid sequence: CASSIPASGGADTQYF.

This chain connects TRBV10-3 to TRBJ1-3, with unresolved D. CDR3 size: 15 residues. Trimming stripped 6 bases from V and 4 bases from J, with 16 bases between. Germline CDR1 ENHRY, CDR2 SYGVKD. The CDR3 DNA reads TGTGCCATCAGCATGAACACGTTTCCGGGAAACACCATATATTTT. Translating it yields CAISMNTFPGNTIYF.

The J gene is TRBJ2-1, the V gene TRBV6-5, with TRBD2 matching over 9 bases. The CDR3 has 16 residues. Trimming removed 4 bases from V and 5 bases from J; junction bases left unmatched: 9. Germline V gene data show CDR1 as MNHEY and CDR2 as SVGAGI. The CDR3 spells CASSSRSGSSHNEQFF. As DNA, the CDR3 is TGTGCCAGCAGTTCTCGTAGCGGGAGTTCCCACAATGAGCAGTTCTTC.

J is TRBJ2-3 and V is TRBV5-1; D gene uncertain. Trimming removed 2 bases at V and 0 bases at J, with 7 bases between. CDR3 size: 14 residues. Looked up from germline, CDR1 is SGHRS and CDR2 is YFSETQ. The CDR3 DNA follows: TGCGCCAGCAGCTTACCCACTAGCACAGATACGCAGTATTTT. Encoded protein: CASSLPTSTDTQYF.

The chain uses TRBV10-3 and TRBJ2-3; the match to TRBD2 covers 7 bases. V gave up 2 bases and J gave up 0 bases; unmatched junction bases: 11. The CDR3 spans 18 residues. In germline, CDR1 is ENHRY, CDR2 SYGVKD. The CDR3, as DNA: TGTGCCATCAGTGAGGACGCCCGACTAGCCGATAGCACAGATACGCAGTATTTT. The encoded protein is CAISEDARLADSTDTQYF.

The chain has TRBV11-3 and TRBJ1-1, with D maybe TRBD1 (5 bases). V was pared by 3 bases and J by 4 bases, with 9 bases between. The CDR3 consists of 13 residues. CDR1 is SGHNT, CDR2 YENEEA, per germline. The CDR3 DNA follows: TGTGCCAGCAGCTTGTACAGGACCACTGAAGCTTTCTTT. Translating gives CASSLYRTTEAFF.

The rearrangement links TRBV4-2 to TRBJ1-5, with D uncertain. The CDR3 runs to 14 residues. Trimming left V 1 base short and J 4 bases short, with 8 bases between. Per germline, CDR1 LGHNA and CDR2 YNFKEQ. The CDR3 sequence: CASSQGYGNQPQHF. DNA of the CDR3: TGTGCCAGCAGCCAAGGATACGGGAATCAGCCCCAGCATTTT.

The rearrangement uses TRBV4-1 and TRBJ2-2; 7 bases map to TRBD1. This CDR3 spans 15 amino acids. Germline V gene sequence: CDR1 MGHRA, CDR2 YSYEKL. V shed 4 bases, J shed 2 bases, and the junction held 4 bases outside the gene matches. The CDR3, as DNA: TGCGCCAGCAGCCCCCGGGACAGCAACACCGGGGAGCTGTTTTTT. Its translation is CASSPRDSNTGELFF.

This clone was observed a few times. This chain uses TRBV10-3 with TRBJ1-6; D is unresolved. This CDR3 region has 15 residues. Germline V gene sequence: CDR1 ENHRY, CDR2 SYGVKD. V was pared by 0 bases and J by 9 bases, with 12 bases between. CDR3 in amino acids: CAISESRQDSSPLHF. As DNA, the CDR3 is TGTGCCATCAGTGAGTCTAGGCAGGACTCTTCACCCCTCCACTTT.

The chain has TRBV6-5 and TRBJ1-6; possibly TRBD1 for D (5 bases). Per germline, CDR1 MNHEY and CDR2 SVGAGI. This CDR3 has 14 amino acids. Trimming took off 8 bases at V and 6 bases at J, with 14 bases between the two ends. CDR3 residues: CASGGTRGNSPLHF. In DNA, the CDR3 is TGTGCCAGCGGGGGGACCCGGGGTAATTCACCCCTCCACTTT.

This rearrangement joins TRBV19 to TRBJ2-7; 9 nucleotides match TRBD2. The germline V gene encodes CDR1 LNHDA and CDR2 SQIVND (reference sequence). This CDR3 region has 15 residues. With V trimmed by 5 bases and J by 3 bases, 8 bases remained unmatched. For the CDR3, the DNA is TGTGCCAGTAGTCGCGCACTAGCGGGTCGCTACGAGCAGTACTTC. This translates into CASSRALAGRYEQYF.

The CDR3 sequence: CASSHTASDTQYF. CDR3 bases: TGCGCCAGCAGCCATACAGCCTCCGATACGCAGTATTTT. J is TRBJ2-3 and V is TRBV5-1; D remains unclear. V gave up 4 bases and J gave up 6 bases, with 12 bases separating them. The CDR3 contains 13 residues. From germline, CDR1 is SGHRS and CDR2 YFSETQ.

V is TRBV6-1 and J is TRBJ2-3; 7 bases match TRBD1. With V trimmed by 7 bases and J by 2 bases, 6 bases remained unmatched. Per the germline V gene, CDR1 is MNHNS and CDR2 is SASEGT. The CDR3 extends over 14 amino acids. CDR3 region: CASTVTGNTDTQYF. The CDR3 bases are TGTGCCAGCACCGTGACAGGGAACACAGATACGCAGTATTTT.

The CDR3 region has the DNA TGTGCCAGCAGCCAAATCGTGAACACTGAAGCTTTCTTT. The encoded protein is CASSQIVNTEAFF. The rearrangement joins TRBV7-6 to TRBJ1-1, with D uncertain. The germline V gene has CDR1 SGHVS and CDR2 FNYEAQ. This CDR3 is 13 amino acids long. V gave up 5 bases and J gave up 0 bases, with 7 bases separating them.